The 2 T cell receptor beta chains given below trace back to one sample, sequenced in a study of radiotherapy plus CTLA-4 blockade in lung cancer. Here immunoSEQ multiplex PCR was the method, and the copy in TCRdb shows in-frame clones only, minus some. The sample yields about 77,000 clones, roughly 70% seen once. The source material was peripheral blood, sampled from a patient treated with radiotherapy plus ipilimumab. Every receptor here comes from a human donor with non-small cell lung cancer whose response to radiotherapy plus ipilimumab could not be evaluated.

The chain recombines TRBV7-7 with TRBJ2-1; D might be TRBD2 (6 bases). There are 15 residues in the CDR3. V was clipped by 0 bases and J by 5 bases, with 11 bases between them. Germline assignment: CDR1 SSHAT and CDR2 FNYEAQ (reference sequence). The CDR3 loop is CASSLAGGPHNEQFF. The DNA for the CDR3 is TGTGCCAGCAGCTTAGCGGGAGGCCCCCACAATGAGCAGTTCTTC.

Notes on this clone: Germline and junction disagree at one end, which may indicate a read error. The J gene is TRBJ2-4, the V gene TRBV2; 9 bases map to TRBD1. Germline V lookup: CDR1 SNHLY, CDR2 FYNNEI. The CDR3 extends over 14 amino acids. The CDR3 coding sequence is TGTGCCAGCAGCGAAGCGACAGGGGGAAACATTCAGTACTTC. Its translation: CASSEATGGNIQYF.